A single sample is the source of the 26 T cell receptor beta chains below, sequenced in a study of T cell repertoires in aging, cancer and after chemotherapy. Amplification of TCR beta used genomic DNA extracted from peripheral blood. Rearranged V-D-J TRB sequences were amplified with a mixed TRB-A/B primer pool. TCRdb re-called the multiplex PCR reads with MiXCR, one entry per CDR3 protein. The repertoire holds approximately 2,300 distinct CDR3 sequences, with around three fifths as singletons. Sequencing was carried out using blood. The receptor set was obtained from a human donor with a solid tumor.

CDR3 sequence (DNA): TGTGCCAGCAGCTTAATGGCAGGAGGCACCGGGGAGCTGTTTTTT. It yields the protein CASSLMAGGTGELFF. The chain joins TRBV7-2 to TRBJ2-2; TRBD2 might be the D (5 bases). Germline-derived CDR1 and CDR2 are SGHTA and FQGNSA. V lost 2 bases and J 4 bases, leaving 11 bases between the germline ends. CDR3 length equals 15 residues.

This chain joins TRBV4-3 and TRBJ1-1; no clear D gene. The germline V gene has CDR1 LGHNA and CDR2 YSLEER. The CDR3 contains 17 residues. Trimming removed 0 bases from V and 3 bases from J, with 17 bases in between. The CDR3 DNA reads as TGCGCCAGCAGCCAAGAAAGTTATGGCTCCGCCGACACTGAAGCTTTCTTT. The encoded protein is CASSQESYGSADTEAFF.

In DNA, the CDR3 is TGTGCCAGCAGTGACTCGAGAGTGAAGGGCTACACCTTC. The encoded protein is CASSDSRVKGYTF. This rearrangement joins TRBV6-4 to TRBJ1-2, with D hard to call. The CDR3 runs 13 residues. Germline V gene data show CDR1 as MRHNA and CDR2 as SNTAGT. V was clipped by 0 bases and J by 8 bases, with 10 bases between them.

This chain joins TRBV5-6 and TRBJ2-5, with 7 nucleotides matching TRBD2. The trim removed 3 bases at V and 2 bases at J, leaving 7 bases unmatched. Germline-derived CDR1 and CDR2 are SGHDT and YYEEEE. CDR3 length: 15 amino acids. In DNA form, the CDR3 reads TGTGCCAGCAGCTATGGACTAGTTCCTCAAGAGACCCAGTACTTC. Amino acid sequence: CASSYGLVPQETQYF.

V is TRBV27 and J is TRBJ2-3; TRBD2 might be the D (5 bases). The CDR3 consists of 14 residues. CDR1 MNHEY and CDR2 SMNVEV come from the germline V gene (reference sequence). The V and J ends lost 5 bases and 3 bases respectively, with 12 bases between them. The CDR3 loop reads CASSRYRGTDTQYF. In DNA form, the CDR3 reads TGTGCCAGCAGTCGATATCGCGGGACAGATACGCAGTATTTT.

This clonotype was recorded a few times. This rearrangement joins TRBV6-1 to TRBJ2-7; 8 nucleotides match TRBD2. The V segment lost 3 bases and the J segment 2 bases; nucleotides outside the gene matches: 3. The CDR3 has 14 residues. Germline V gene sequence: CDR1 MNHNS, CDR2 SASEGT. The CDR3 here is CASSESGRAYEQYF. CDR3 DNA: TGTGCCAGCAGTGAGAGCGGGAGAGCCTACGAGCAGTACTTC.

This chain links TRBV6-5 with TRBJ1-2; D ambiguous. CDR1 is MNHEY, CDR2 SVGAGI, per germline. The CDR3 contains 13 residues. V was pared by 2 bases and J by 4 bases, with 8 bases between. CDR3 sequence (DNA): TGTGCCAGCAGTTACGGGAGCGGCTATGGCTACACCTTC. Its translation is CASSYGSGYGYTF.

V is TRBV5-1 and J is TRBJ1-5, with 8 positions matching TRBD1. J lost 2 bases, V lost 4 bases, and 5 bases had no gene match. Germline V gene data show CDR1 as SGHRS and CDR2 as YFSETQ. This CDR3 contains 15 residues. CDR3 DNA sequence: TGCGCCAGCAGCCCTGGACAGGGCGGCAATCAGCCCCAGCATTTT. Protein sequence: CASSPGQGGNQPQHF.

This chain links TRBV29-1 with TRBJ2-7; TRBD2 might be the D (5 bases). Trimming took 3 bases from V and 4 from J, leaving 7 bases between them. Germline V lookup: CDR1 SQVTM, CDR2 ANQGSEA. The length of the CDR3 is 11 residues. CDR3 protein: CSVDEGYEQYF. The DNA for the CDR3 is TGCAGCGTTGACGAGGGTTACGAGCAGTACTTC.

This rearrangement joins TRBV11-3 to TRBJ2-2; 9 bases agree with TRBD1. The CDR3 contains 14 residues. Germline loops: CDR1 SGHNT, CDR2 YENEEA. J gave up 7 bases and V 5 bases, and 5 bases lay outside the gene matches. The chain's CDR3 is CASSLTGGGGELFF. CDR3 in DNA: TGTGCCAGCAGCCTGACAGGGGGTGGCGGGGAGCTGTTTTTT. Full variable domain (rest looked up from reference TRBV11-3 and TRBJ2-2): EAGVVQSPRYKIIEKKQPVAFWCNPISGHNTLYWYLQNLGQGPELLIRYENEEAVDDSQLPKDRFSAERLKGVDSTLKIQPAELGDSAVYLCASSLTGGGGELFFGEGSRLTVL.

This sequence joins TRBV19 and TRBJ1-5; D is undetermined. This CDR3 region has 14 residues. In germline, CDR1 is LNHDA, CDR2 SQIVND (reference sequence). Trimming shortened V by 10 bases and J by 1 base, and 14 bases separated the two germline ends. The CDR3 is CATRRTVSNQPQHF. For the CDR3, the DNA is TGTGCCACCCGAAGGACGGTAAGCAATCAGCCCCAGCATTTT.

The gene calls are TRBV7-2 and TRBJ1-5; TRBD1 agrees at 8 bases. CDR1 SGHTA and CDR2 FQGNSA come from the germline V gene. CDR3 length: 14 amino acids. V was clipped by 5 bases and J by 7 bases; unmatched bases: 7. The CDR3, as DNA: TGTGCCAGCAGCCCAGGACAGGGCGAACAGCCCCAGCATTTT. This codes for CASSPGQGEQPQHF.

The chain is built from TRBV7-2 and TRBJ2-3; D may be TRBD2 (6 bases). V lost 6 bases and J lost 2, with 15 bases in between. Germline assignment: CDR1 SGHTA and CDR2 FQGNSA. The CDR3 runs to 15 residues. Here the CDR3 DNA reads TGTGCCAGCAGTGGTGGGACTCTACTCACAGATACGCAGTATTTT. This sequence encodes CASSGGTLLTDTQYF.

This sequence joins TRBV28 and TRBJ1-2; 10 nucleotides agree with TRBD1. The CDR3 is made up of 11 amino acids. The V segment lost 9 bases and the J segment 6 bases; nucleotides outside the gene matches: 1. Germline V gene sequence: CDR1 MDHEN, CDR2 SYDVKM. Here the CDR3 DNA reads TGTGCCAGTGGGACAGGGGATGGCTACACCTTC. This encodes CASGTGDGYTF.

On this clonotype: At one boundary the junction diverges from the germline segment, which might be a read error. The chain carries TRBV19 and TRBJ2-1; 13 bases are shared with TRBD2. The CDR3 spans 18 residues. Germline V lookup: CDR1 LNHDA, CDR2 SQIVND (reference sequence). The CDR3 sequence: CASRPGTSGIGSYNEQFF. The CDR3 nucleotides read TGTGCAAGTAGGCCCGGGACTAGCGGGATTGGCTCCTACAATGAGCAGTTCTTC.

This clonotype was detected only a few times. The chain links TRBV19 to TRBJ2-7, with TRBD2 as a possible D gene (5 bases). The CDR3 sequence is 13 residues long. Germline lookup yields CDR1 LNHDA and CDR2 SQIVND (reference sequence). V lost 5 bases and J lost 2, with 10 bases in between. The CDR3 here is CASSPGLPYEQYF. The CDR3 nucleotides read TGTGCCAGTAGTCCCGGACTTCCCTACGAGCAGTACTTC.

The chain is built from TRBV6-5 and TRBJ1-1; D is undetermined. CDR1 is MNHEY, CDR2 SVGAGI, per germline. The CDR3 sequence is 12 residues long. V was shortened by 8 bases and J by 4 bases, with 11 bases between the two germline ends. In DNA, the CDR3 is TGTGCCAGCGGTCCCGCGGGCACTGAAGCTTTCTTT. It encodes CASGPAGTEAFF.

There are a few counts of this clonotype. CDR3 nucleotide sequence: TGTGCCAGCAGAGCGGGAGACTACGAGCAGTACTTC. Protein product: CASRAGDYEQYF. The V gene is TRBV6-6, the J gene TRBJ2-7, with TRBD2 identical over 8 bases. CDR3 length: 12 amino acids. The trim removed 6 bases at V and 3 bases at J, leaving 1 base unmatched. Germline values: CDR1 MNHNY, CDR2 SVGAGI (reference sequence).

The V call is TRBV7-9, the J call TRBJ2-5, with 7 bases lining up with TRBD1. The CDR3 sequence is 15 residues long. Per germline, CDR1 SEHNR and CDR2 FQNEAQ (reference sequence). With 7 bases clipped from V and 1 base from J, the junction kept 9 bases outside the gene matches. Here the CDR3 reads CASTFRGTAQETQYF. For the CDR3, the DNA is TGTGCCAGCACCTTTAGAGGGACAGCCCAAGAGACCCAGTACTTC.

The genes are TRBV7-2 and TRBJ2-1; D is unresolved. With 2 bases removed from V and 4 bases from J, the gap between germline ends came to 6 bases. This CDR3 region has 13 residues. The germline V gene has CDR1 SGHTA and CDR2 FQGNSA. The CDR3 protein is CASSLMQYNEQFF. For the CDR3, the DNA is TGTGCCAGCAGCTTAATGCAGTACAATGAGCAGTTCTTC. Complete variable domain (other parts from reference TRBV7-2 and TRBJ2-1): GAGVSQSPSNKVTEKGKDVELRCDPISGHTALYWYRQSLGQGLEFLIYFQGNSAPDKSGLPSDRFSAERTGGSVSTLTIQRTQQEDSAVYLCASSLMQYNEQFFGPGTRLTVL.

The chain links TRBV7-6 to TRBJ2-7; D remains ambiguous. V lost 4 bases and J lost 0, with 22 bases in between. The CDR3 is 18 residues long. Germline V gene lookup returns CDR1 SGHVS and CDR2 FNYEAQ. This CDR3 is CASSSLPASALSSYEQYF. The CDR3 DNA reads as TGTGCCAGCAGCTCGCTTCCCGCCAGCGCCTTAAGCTCCTACGAGCAGTACTTC.

The chain couples TRBV7-9 to TRBJ1-4; weak D call: TRBD1 (6 bases). Germline CDR1 reads SEHNR; CDR2 reads FQNEAQ (reference sequence). Trimming stripped 5 bases from V and 7 bases from J, with 14 bases between. The CDR3 runs 14 residues. CDR3 bases: TGTGCCAGCAGCCAAATACAGGGTGGTGAAAAACTGTTTTTT. Encoded protein: CASSQIQGGEKLFF.

CDR3 sequence: CASSLGGGASGANEQFF. Written as DNA, the CDR3 is TGTGCCAGCAGCTTGGGGGGGGGGGCTAGCGGGGCTAATGAGCAGTTCTTC. V gene TRBV7-2 combines with J gene TRBJ2-1, with 9 bases matching TRBD2. Germline V CDR1 and CDR2: SGHTA, FQGNSA. This CDR3 has 17 residues. V was pared by 3 bases and J by 7 bases, with 13 bases of the junction left unmatched. The complete variable domain, with remaining parts taken from reference TRBV7-2 and TRBJ2-1, reads GAGVSQSPSNKVTEKGKDVELRCDPISGHTALYWYRQSLGQGLEFLIYFQGNSAPDKSGLPSDRFSAERTGGSVSTLTIQRTQQEDSAVYLCASSLGGGASGANEQFFGPGTRLTVL.

The chain is built from TRBV20-1 and TRBJ2-7, with D tentatively TRBD1 (5 bases). Germline lookup yields CDR1 DFQATT and CDR2 SNEGSKA (reference sequence). The CDR3 runs to 16 residues. V lost 3 bases and J lost 2, with 20 bases in between. The CDR3 is CSARDTRYAETYEQYF. The CDR3 bases are TGCAGTGCTAGGGACACAAGATACGCCGAAACCTACGAGCAGTACTTC.

The J gene is TRBJ1-2, the V gene TRBV20-1, with D possibly TRBD1 on 5 matching bases. This CDR3 contains 13 residues. V lost 1 base and J lost 7, with 13 bases in between. From germline, CDR1 is DFQATT and CDR2 SNEGSKA (reference sequence). The CDR3 DNA sequence: TGCAGTGCTAGAGGCGTGGGGGTTGCTGGCTACACCTTC. Its protein is CSARGVGVAGYTF.

This clonotype was seen only a few times. The rearrangement links TRBV7-6 to TRBJ2-7, with a tentative D call TRBD1 (6 bases). Germline loops: CDR1 SGHVS, CDR2 FNYEAQ. There are 14 residues in the CDR3. V gave up 6 bases and J gave up 0 bases, with 12 bases separating them. The CDR3 sequence: CASRRTASSYEQYF. CDR3 in DNA: TGTGCCAGCAGACGGACAGCTAGCTCCTACGAGCAGTACTTC. Full variable domain (remainder filled in from reference TRBV7-6 and TRBJ2-7): GAGVSQSPRYKVTKRGQDVALRCDPISGHVSLYWYRQALGQGPEFLTYFNYEAQQDKSGLPNDRFSAERPEGSISTLTIQRTEQRDSAMYRCASRRTASSYEQYFGPGTRLTVT.